This T cell receptor (beta chain) came from a study of cytomegalovirus exposure and HLA in healthy donors. Study as a whole: In an early release, HLA-typed donors contributed approximately 82 million unique TCR sequences. There were some 410 genotyped donors. Of these, roughly 80% fell in the genetic ancestry cluster associated with self-reported Caucasian donors.

PCR involved 60 Vbeta and 13 Jbeta primers. The repertoire was sequenced with immunoSEQ multiplex PCR; TCRdb's copy has only in-frame clones and lacks some. This repertoire shows about 180,000 clones, about 80% found once; its top ten account for almost 6.5%. With regard to this clone: Its matching antigen is unknown.

Study conclusions and caveats: Later analysis showed TCR association rates varying by HLA locus, highest for DRB1 and lowest for HLA-C. One variant, a missense change in DCLRE1C, was linked in a later analysis to TCR beta V- and J-gene trimming.

Trimming took 4 bases from V and 2 from J, leaving 13 bases between them. Germline values: CDR1 SGDLS, CDR2 YYNGEE. CDR3 size: 14 residues. The TCR originated in a man in his forties or fifties in good health and CMV-seropositive. Sequenced sample: PBMCs. The chain recombines TRBV9 with TRBJ2-7; tentatively, D is TRBD1 (6 bases). CDR3 in amino acids: CASSLSRDTYEQYF. CDR3 nucleotides: TGTGCCAGCAGCTTGAGCCGGGACACCTACGAGCAGTACTTC.